This T cell receptor (beta chain) stems from a study of T cell repertoires in cytomegalovirus infection. TCRdb itself ran the reads through MiXCR, one entry per CDR3 protein. Among a few hundred thousand distinct CDR3 sequences listed, 8% to 9.5% were seen once. CDR3 length: 18 residues. V was clipped by 1 base and J by 2 bases; unmatched bases: 11. From germline, CDR1 is SGHTA and CDR2 FQGNSA. This clonotype was detected ten times or more. The rearrangement links TRBV7-2 to TRBJ2-3; 8 bases match TRBD2. The clonotype was recovered from a human donor in good health (CMV status not recorded). Some clones in this sample may be carry-over from other donors' samples. The sample comprised PBMCs. The CDR3 sequence: CASSLDRFGGGNTDTQYF. The CDR3 nucleotides read TGTGCCAGCAGCTTAGACCGTTTTGGCGGGGGGAACACAGATACGCAGTATTTT.